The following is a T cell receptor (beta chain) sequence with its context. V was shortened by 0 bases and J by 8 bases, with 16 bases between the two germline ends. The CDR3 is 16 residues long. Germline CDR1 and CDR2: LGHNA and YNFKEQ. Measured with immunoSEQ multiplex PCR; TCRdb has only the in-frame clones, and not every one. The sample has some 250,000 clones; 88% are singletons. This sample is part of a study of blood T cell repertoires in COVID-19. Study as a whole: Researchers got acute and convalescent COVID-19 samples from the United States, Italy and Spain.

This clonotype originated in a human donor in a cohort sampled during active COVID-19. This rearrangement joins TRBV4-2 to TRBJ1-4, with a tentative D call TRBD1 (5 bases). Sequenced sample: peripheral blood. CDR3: CASSQELGQKEEKLFF. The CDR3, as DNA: TGTGCCAGCAGCCAAGAGTTGGGGCAGAAGGAGGAAAAACTGTTTTTT.